These 21 T cell receptor beta chains originate from one sample sequenced in a study of T cells in localized non-small cell lung cancer. Generated by immunoSEQ multiplex PCR, the TCRdb table keeps only in-frame clones and is missing some. The table includes roughly 90,000 clones, roughly 93% detected once. The sequences come from PBMCs, collected before any cancer treatment. These receptors came from a woman aged 35 to 70 with stage II squamous cell lung carcinoma.

This chain connects TRBV19 to TRBJ2-3; TRBD2 agrees at 14 bases. CDR3 size: 19 residues. Looked up from germline, CDR1 is LNHDA and CDR2 is SQIVND (reference sequence). V shed 5 bases and J 4 bases; nucleotides not matched to a gene: 14. The CDR3 DNA reads TGTGCCAGTAGTCCCCGGACTAGCGGGAGGATGGATTTTGCAGATACGCAGTATTTT. This encodes CASSPRTSGRMDFADTQYF.

V gene TRBV18 combines with J gene TRBJ1-5, with a tentative D call TRBD1 (5 bases). The V gene's germline CDR1 is KGHSH and CDR2 LQKENI. This CDR3 is 14 amino acids long. Trimming stripped 8 bases from V and 4 bases from J, with 15 bases between. CDR3 nucleotides: TGTGCCAGCCAGCCCCAGGGTGAGAATCAGCCCCAGCATTTT. This encodes CASQPQGENQPQHF.

The rearrangement links TRBV6-1 to TRBJ1-3; the D is unclear. The CDR3 has 12 residues. Trimming stripped 7 bases from V and 4 bases from J, with 8 bases between. Germline-derived CDR1 and CDR2 are MNHNS and SASEGT. The CDR3 reads CASTKLGNTIYF. CDR3 sequence (DNA): TGTGCCAGCACTAAACTGGGAAACACCATATATTTT.

The chain is built from TRBV19 and TRBJ2-2, with D perhaps being TRBD1 or TRBD2 (5 bases each). V was shortened by 6 bases and J by 5 bases, with 16 bases between the two germline ends. Germline V lookup: CDR1 LNHDA, CDR2 SQIVND (reference sequence). The CDR3 is 15 amino acids. The CDR3, as DNA: TGTGCCAGTAGGGGGACCTCTGGTTGGACCGGGGAGCTGTTTTTT. Amino acids: CASRGTSGWTGELFF.

The V and J genes are TRBV2 and TRBJ1-1; tentatively, D is TRBD1 (5 bases). With 8 bases removed from V and 10 bases from J, the gap between germline ends came to 20 bases. The V gene's germline CDR1 is SNHLY and CDR2 FYNNEI. This CDR3 contains 13 residues. The DNA for the CDR3 is TGTGCCAGCCCTCGGGAAGGGGCCTTTTCAGCTTTCTTT. Translating gives CASPREGAFSAFF.

This chain uses TRBV11-2 with TRBJ1-1; 7 positions match TRBD1. Germline trimming cut 5 bases from V and 7 bases from J; bases unmatched to any gene: 7. Germline-derived CDR1 and CDR2 are SGHAT and FQNNGV. The CDR3 runs 13 residues. The CDR3 DNA is TGTGCCAGCAGCCGACCACAGGGGTTTGAAGCTTTCTTT. Amino acids: CASSRPQGFEAFF.

CDR3 in amino acids: CASSYLAGGTDTQYF. CDR3 bases: TGCGCCAGCAGCTACCTAGCGGGGGGCACAGATACGCAGTATTTT. The V gene is TRBV5-1, the J gene TRBJ2-3; 10 nucleotides align to TRBD2. Germline V lookup: CDR1 SGHRS, CDR2 YFSETQ. The CDR3 totals 15 residues. V shed 3 bases and J 1 base; nucleotides not matched to a gene: 2.

The rearrangement joins TRBV6-5 to TRBJ2-7; TRBD2 is a possible D gene (5 bases). The CDR3 is made up of 11 amino acids. The V gene lost 6 bases and the J gene lost 4 bases, with 7 bases spanning the gap. Germline CDR1 MNHEY, CDR2 SVGAGI. DNA for the CDR3: TGTGCCAGCAGAGAGGGTTACGAGCAGTACTTC. Its translation: CASREGYEQYF.

This clone occurred once. The chain employs TRBV2 and TRBJ1-4, with D perhaps matching TRBD1 (5 bases). The V gene lost 0 bases and the J gene lost 5 bases, with 10 bases spanning the gap. The germline gives CDR1 SNHLY, CDR2 FYNNEI. The CDR3 is made up of 15 amino acids. CDR3 in amino acids: CASSEAGRGNEKLFF. The CDR3 nucleotides read TGTGCCAGCAGTGAAGCGGGGCGGGGGAATGAAAAACTGTTTTTT.

This clone showed up just once. The chain is built from TRBV27 and TRBJ2-1; 11 bases agree with TRBD2. The CDR3 spans 17 residues. Germline V gives CDR1 MNHEY, CDR2 SMNVEV (reference sequence). Trimming removed 5 bases from V and 3 bases from J; junction bases left unmatched: 9. This CDR3 reads CASSPPAGTSGYNEQFF. The CDR3 bases are TGTGCCAGCAGTCCCCCCGCCGGGACTAGCGGCTACAATGAGCAGTTCTTC.

CDR3 DNA: TGTGCCATCAGTGAGGCGTATGAATATGGCTACACCTTC. It yields the protein CAISEAYEYGYTF. The chain recombines TRBV10-3 with TRBJ1-2; D not resolved. The V end was cut by 2 bases, the J end by 5 bases, with 9 bases between. The CDR3 sequence is 13 residues long. The germline gives CDR1 ENHRY, CDR2 SYGVKD.

J is TRBJ1-2 and V is TRBV7-9; D unresolved. The V end lost 7 bases, the J end lost 4 bases, and 16 bases lay between the germline ends. The CDR3 spans 14 residues. The germline CDR1 and CDR2 sequences are SEHNR and FQNEAQ (reference sequence). The DNA of the CDR3 is TGTGCCAGCACCTCCCTGCGGACTAGCTATGGCTACACCTTC. Translation: CASTSLRTSYGYTF.

V and J are TRBV11-2 and TRBJ1-2; D gene unclear. CDR1 SGHAT and CDR2 FQNNGV come from the germline V gene. This CDR3 has 13 residues. Trimming took off 1 base at V and 4 bases at J, with 7 bases between the two ends. The CDR3 DNA reads as TGTGCCAGCAGCTTAGGGGAAGCCTATGGCTACACCTTC. Residues: CASSLGEAYGYTF.

The chain links TRBV7-8 to TRBJ1-4, with 8 bases that match TRBD1. Germline values: CDR1 SGHVS, CDR2 FQNEAQ. V dropped 7 bases and J dropped 7; count of bases not matched to a gene: 11. The CDR3 length is 15 residues. The CDR3 bases are TGTGCCAGCACGACAGGGGAAGAGTACAGTGAAAAACTGTTTTTT. Translation gives CASTTGEEYSEKLFF.

The chain carries TRBV12-5 and TRBJ1-2; weak D call: TRBD1 (6 bases). Between the trimmed V and J ends, which lost 5 bases and 8 bases, there was a span of 15 bases. The CDR3 extends over 13 amino acids. Germline V gene data show CDR1 as LGHNT and CDR2 as FRNRAP. The DNA of the CDR3 is TGTGCTAGTGGTGGGGGCAGGGTATACGGCTACACCTTC. It codes for CASGGGRVYGYTF.

The chain employs TRBV28 and TRBJ2-7; a weak D match, TRBD2 (6 bases). V lost 7 bases, J lost 1 base, and 11 bases lay in between. The CDR3 totals 13 residues. Germline V gene data show CDR1 as MDHEN and CDR2 as SYDVKM. Written as DNA, the CDR3 is TGTGCCAGCACCCCTGGGGGGTCCTACGAGCAGTACTTC. It encodes CASTPGGSYEQYF.

In nucleotides, the CDR3 is TGTGCCAGCAGCTTCCTAGCGGGGGGGGAGCAGTTCTTC. This codes for CASSFLAGGEQFF. The chain links TRBV5-4 to TRBJ2-1, with 12 bases matching TRBD2. The V segment lost 2 bases and the J segment 10 bases; nucleotides outside the gene matches: 1. This CDR3 contains 13 residues. The V gene's germline CDR1 is SGHNT and CDR2 YYREEE (reference sequence).

The chain couples TRBV6-5 to TRBJ2-2; 9 bases agree with TRBD1. This CDR3 contains 15 residues. CDR1 MNHEY and CDR2 SVGAGI come from the germline V gene. Trimming took 6 bases from V and 6 from J; bases not matched to a gene: 8. The CDR3 spells CASRFDRDRAGELFF. CDR3 coding DNA: TGTGCCAGCAGGTTCGACAGGGACAGGGCCGGGGAGCTGTTTTTT.

This clone showed up just a few times. The J gene is TRBJ1-1, the V gene TRBV30; D perhaps matches TRBD1 (6 bases). Trimming left V 2 bases short and J 12 bases short, with 22 bases between. The germline V gene has CDR1 GTSNPN and CDR2 SVGIG (reference sequence). This CDR3 contains 14 residues. The CDR3: CAWSSGGQGFRTFF. The CDR3 region has the DNA TGTGCCTGGAGTTCTGGTGGCCAGGGGTTCAGGACTTTCTTT.

The V gene is TRBV27, the J gene TRBJ2-7, with D maybe TRBD2 (7 bases). The CDR3 contains 16 residues. From germline, CDR1 is MNHEY and CDR2 SMNVEV (reference sequence). V was clipped by 6 bases and J by 2 bases, with 20 bases between them. The CDR3 is CASRRGLGGGTYEQYF. CDR3 DNA sequence: TGTGCCAGCAGACGGGGGCTTGGCGGGGGCACCTACGAGCAGTACTTC.

This clone was detected only once. DNA of the CDR3: TGTGCCAGCAGTTACTCCCGTGACAGGGGGTACGAGCAGTACTTC. Translating gives CASSYSRDRGYEQYF. The chain combines TRBV6-5 with TRBJ2-7, with 9 positions matching TRBD1. Germline CDR1 MNHEY, CDR2 SVGAGI. V lost 0 bases, J lost 4 bases, and 4 bases stayed unmatched. The CDR3 loop spans 15 amino acids.